The 32 T cell receptor beta chains given below trace back to one sample, sequenced in a study of breast tumors, draining lymph nodes, adjacent tissues. MiXCR, applied by TCRdb to the multiplex PCR reads, yields one record per CDR3 protein. The sample holds more than 10,000 distinct CDR3 sequences; about 53% are singletons and the top ten take 36%. The sequenced material came from breast tumor tissue. All receptors derive from a female donor with breast cancer. Some clones in this sample may be carry-over from other donors' samples.

The rearrangement joins TRBV6-1 to TRBJ2-5; 10 bases align to TRBD1. CDR1 MNHNS and CDR2 SASEGT come from the germline V gene. Trimming removed 7 bases from V and 5 bases from J; junction bases left unmatched: 13. The CDR3 is 16 residues long. CDR3 loop: CASNPQTGGGGETQYF. CDR3 sequence (DNA): TGTGCCAGCAACCCCCAGACAGGGGGCGGAGGGGAGACCCAGTACTTC.

This clonotype is medium-sized (0.01 to 0.1%). The chain combines TRBV30 with TRBJ1-3, with no clear D. The germline V gene encodes CDR1 GTSNPN and CDR2 SVGIG (reference sequence). This CDR3 comprises 16 residues. V was cut by 5 bases and J by 3 bases, with 20 bases left in between. For the CDR3, the DNA is TGTGCCTGGGCCCCCATGGGAGGCGAGTTTGGAAACACCATATATTTT. Amino acids: CAWAPMGGEFGNTIYF.

By share, this clonotype counts as medium-sized. This chain links TRBV3-1 with TRBJ1-2; D not certain. Germline-derived CDR1 and CDR2 are LGHDT and YNNKEL (reference sequence). This CDR3 has 15 residues. V dropped 4 bases and J dropped 3 bases, with 15 bases sitting between them. CDR3 sequence reads: CASSRNLRADYGYTF. The CDR3 nucleotides are TGTGCCAGCAGCCGAAATCTCCGGGCCGACTATGGCTACACCTTC.

The chain couples TRBV6-1 to TRBJ1-1; D remains unclear. This CDR3 has 12 amino acids. Between the trimmed V and J ends, which lost 2 bases and 8 bases, there was a span of 9 bases. Germline V CDR1 and CDR2: MNHNS, SASEGT. The CDR3 bases are TGTGCCAGCAGTGAAATTCCTTACGAAGCTTTCTTT. It translates to CASSEIPYEAFF.

The chain is built from TRBV9 and TRBJ2-1; 7 bases are a match to TRBD2. Germline CDR1 is SGDLS and CDR2 is YYNGEE. V shed 0 bases, J shed 8 bases, and the junction held 8 bases outside the gene matches. The CDR3 sequence is 15 residues long. The CDR3 DNA reads as TGTGCCAGCAGCGTAGGGGGACTAACATTGGATGAGCAGTTCTTC. The encoded protein is CASSVGGLTLDEQFF.

This chain uses TRBV7-2 with TRBJ2-7, with TRBD2 matching 8 bases. The length of the CDR3 is 14 residues. Losses at the gene ends were 5 bases for V and 2 bases for J; bases not matched to a gene: 5. The germline V gene has CDR1 SGHTA and CDR2 FQGNSA. CDR3 DNA sequence: TGTGCCAGCAGCCGGACTAGCACGGCCTACGAGCAGTACTTC. Translated: CASSRTSTAYEQYF.

A remark on this clonotype: The germline gene is not matched at one end of the junction; a read error may be the cause. The chain combines TRBV9 with TRBJ2-3; TRBD1 matches at 12 bases. This CDR3 has 16 amino acids. CDR1 and CDR2 from the germline V gene are SGDLS and YYNGEE. The CDR3 protein is CASGVIGTGGADTQYF. The CDR3, as DNA: TGTGCCAGCGGCGTTATCGGGACAGGGGGCGCAGATACGCAGTATTTT.

This clonotype came up many times. This could be a read error, since a much larger clone is one nucleotide away. The chain couples TRBV24-1 to TRBJ1-2; D unresolved. Looked up from germline, CDR1 is KGHDR and CDR2 is SFDVKD. The CDR3 has 14 amino acids. DNA for the CDR3: TGTGCCACCAGTGGACCTACCGACCCCTATAGCTACACCTTC. It codes for CATSGPTDPYSYTF.

The V call is TRBV24-1, the J call TRBJ1-4, with 10 nucleotides matching TRBD1. Germline V gene sequence: CDR1 KGHDR, CDR2 SFDVKD. The length of the CDR3 is 17 residues. Losses at the gene ends were 4 bases for V and 7 bases for J; bases not matched to a gene: 11. The CDR3 loop is CATSEPTDRGRVEKLFF. The CDR3 bases are TGTGCCACCAGTGAACCTACGGACAGGGGGAGAGTTGAAAAACTGTTTTTT.

This chain uses TRBV20-1 with TRBJ2-5; 12 bases fit TRBD1. The trim removed 1 base at V and 2 bases at J, leaving 2 bases unmatched. Germline V gene data show CDR1 as DFQATT and CDR2 as SNEGSKA (reference sequence). The CDR3 runs 15 residues. The CDR3 loop reads CSARGDRGPQETQYF. The CDR3 DNA reads as TGCAGTGCTAGAGGGGACAGGGGGCCTCAAGAGACCCAGTACTTC.

The chain employs TRBV6-2 or TRBV6-3 and TRBJ2-5, with D unresolved. V lost 3 bases and J lost 4, with 6 bases in between. This CDR3 is 12 amino acids long. Per germline, CDR1 MNHEY and CDR2 SVGEGT. CDR3 sequence: CASSYGLETQYF. For the CDR3, the DNA is TGTGCCAGCAGTTATGGGTTAGAGACCCAGTACTTC.

V usage is TRBV4-1 and J usage is TRBJ1-5; D is unclear. The CDR3 is 14 residues long. V lost 0 bases, J lost 6 bases, and 9 bases lay in between. Germline CDR1 and CDR2: MGHRA and YSYEKL. The CDR3 nucleotides are TGCGCCAGCAGCCAAGACCCGGTAGGTCAGCCCCAGCATTTT. It is translated as CASSQDPVGQPQHF.

This clonotype came up many times. A read error is possible here, since a much larger clone lies one base away. The chain employs TRBV3-1 and TRBJ2-2; D is possibly TRBD2 (6 bases). Per the germline V gene, CDR1 is LGHDT and CDR2 is YNNKEL (reference sequence). This CDR3 has 15 residues. The CDR3 DNA reads TGTGCCAGCAGCCAAGTCTTGGAGGGAGCCGGGGAGCTGTCTTTT. Its translation: CASSQVLEGAGELSF.

In this sample, this clonotype turned up a few times. The chain links TRBV10-3 to TRBJ2-1, with TRBD2 matching over 13 bases. The CDR3 has 20 amino acids. Trimming removed 3 bases from V and 5 bases from J; junction bases left unmatched: 16. Germline assignment: CDR1 ENHRY and CDR2 SYGVKD. In DNA, the CDR3 is TGTGCCATCAGTGAAGCCAGCAATTCGGGACTAGCGGGATTTAACAATGAGCAGTTCTTC. It encodes CAISEASNSGLAGFNNEQFF.

This clonotype showed up many times. The V gene is TRBV7-8, the J gene TRBJ2-3; 9 bases are a match to TRBD2. Germline lookup yields CDR1 SGHVS and CDR2 FQNEAQ. The CDR3 runs 16 residues. J was trimmed by 5 bases and V by 2 bases; bases with no gene match: 8. The CDR3 sequence is CASSLLAGGPKDTQYF. As DNA, the CDR3 is TGTGCCAGCAGCTTATTGGCGGGAGGGCCCAAAGATACGCAGTATTTT.

The genes are TRBV12-3 or TRBV12-4 and TRBJ2-2; 9 nucleotides match TRBD1. The V and J ends lost 6 bases and 4 bases, in that order; junction bases with no gene match: 6. There are 15 residues in the CDR3. In nucleotides, the CDR3 is TGTGCCAGCAGGAACAGGGGGCGCGGCACCGGGGAGCTGTTTTTT. This translates into CASRNRGRGTGELFF.

The chain links TRBV12-5 to TRBJ2-7; D remains unclear. There are 13 residues in the CDR3. V was cut by 1 base and J by 6 bases, with 10 bases left in between. Germline V lookup: CDR1 LGHNT, CDR2 FRNRAP. The CDR3 sequence is CASGLDPAPEQYF. CDR3 in DNA: TGTGCTAGTGGTTTGGACCCGGCTCCCGAGCAGTACTTC.

The chain carries TRBV7-9 and TRBJ1-6, with D unclear. The CDR3 length is 15 residues. Germline-derived CDR1 and CDR2 are SEHNR and FQNEAQ (reference sequence). The V end lost 1 base, the J end lost 7 bases, and 11 bases lay between the germline ends. Here the CDR3 reads CASSLGADTNSPLHF. CDR3 in DNA: TGTGCCAGCAGCTTAGGTGCAGACACGAATTCACCCCTCCACTTT.

The V and J genes are TRBV20-1 and TRBJ2-7; D gene uncertain. Germline values: CDR1 DFQATT, CDR2 SNEGSKA (reference sequence). This CDR3 is 13 amino acids long. Trimming removed 0 bases from V and 3 bases from J, with 9 bases in between. For the CDR3, the DNA is TGCAGTGCTAGAGATTTAATCGGCTACGAGCAGTACTTC. It codes for CSARDLIGYEQYF.

This clonotype was picked up a small number of times. The V call is TRBV5-1, the J call TRBJ2-7; 9 positions match TRBD1. With 8 bases clipped from V and 2 bases from J, the junction kept 5 bases outside the gene matches. There are 13 residues in the CDR3. Germline V gene sequence: CDR1 SGHRS, CDR2 YFSETQ. The CDR3 coding sequence is TGCGCCAGTACGACAGGGGGTACCTACGAGCAGTACTTC. Its translation: CASTTGGTYEQYF.

This clonotype occurred many times. The chain recombines TRBV13 with TRBJ2-3; D is unresolved. The CDR3 runs to 13 residues. Per the germline V gene, CDR1 is PRHDT and CDR2 is FYEKMQ (reference sequence). V lost 5 bases to trimming and J lost 1 base, with 7 bases between them. The CDR3 nucleotides read TGTGCCAGCAGCACGAGACGCACAGATACGCAGTATTTT. This codes for CASSTRRTDTQYF.

This chain links TRBV7-8 with TRBJ2-5; D is undetermined. Trimming pared 1 base from V and 5 bases from J, leaving 8 bases between. The CDR3 has 13 residues. The germline CDR1 and CDR2 sequences are SGHVS and FQNEAQ. Here the CDR3 DNA reads TGTGCCAGCAGCTTAGTTGGCGTGGAGACCCAGTACTTC. As protein: CASSLVGVETQYF. The whole variable domain, remainder taken from reference TRBV7-8 and TRBJ2-5, is GAGVSQSPRYKVAKRGQDVALRCDPISGHVSLFWYQQALGQGPEFLTYFQNEAQLDKSGLPSDRFFAERPEGSVSTLKIQRTQQEDSAVYLCASSLVGVETQYFGPGTRLLVL.

V usage is TRBV2 and J usage is TRBJ2-7; 11 nucleotides agree with TRBD2. V lost 1 base and J lost 7; bases outside the gene matches: 9. This CDR3 is 16 amino acids long. CDR1 and CDR2 from the germline V gene are SNHLY and FYNNEI. The CDR3: CASSEVSGRAGGEQYF. CDR3 nucleotide sequence: TGTGCCAGCAGTGAAGTTAGCGGGAGGGCCGGGGGGGAGCAGTACTTC.

There are a few counts of this clonotype. The chain has TRBV12-3 or TRBV12-4 and TRBJ1-2; possibly TRBD1 for D (5 bases). V was pared by 9 bases and J by 2 bases, with 10 bases between. This CDR3 has 12 residues. The CDR3 loop is CASGGENYGYTF. In nucleotides, the CDR3 is TGTGCCAGTGGGGGGGAGAACTATGGCTACACCTTC.

This clonotype was counted a few times. The CDR3 is CSALAPSGGYYNEQFF. DNA for the CDR3: TGCAGTGCTCTAGCCCCTAGCGGGGGGTACTACAATGAGCAGTTCTTC. J is TRBJ2-1 and V is TRBV20-1; 11 nucleotides align to TRBD2. Germline values: CDR1 DFQATT, CDR2 SNEGSKA (reference sequence). This CDR3 comprises 16 residues. V shed 5 bases, J shed 3 bases, and the junction held 9 bases outside the gene matches.

This clonotype occurred once. In DNA form, the CDR3 reads TGCAGTGCTAGGGGGACTTACCAAGAGACCCAGTACTTC. Its translation: CSARGTYQETQYF. The V call is TRBV20-1, the J call TRBJ2-5; D possibly corresponds to TRBD2 (6 bases). Trimming took 3 bases from V and 0 from J, leaving 8 bases between them. Germline V gene sequence: CDR1 DFQATT, CDR2 SNEGSKA (reference sequence). CDR3 length: 13 amino acids.

This clonotype appeared a few times. The chain joins TRBV5-5 to TRBJ2-2; D gene ambiguous. Trimming removed 4 bases from V and 3 bases from J, with 7 bases in between. Germline V gene lookup returns CDR1 SGHKS and CDR2 YYEKEE (reference sequence). This CDR3 contains 13 residues. CDR3 DNA: TGTGCCAGCAGCCCCTGGGACACCGGGGAGCTGTTTTTT. As protein: CASSPWDTGELFF. Filled out from reference TRBV5-5 and TRBJ2-2, the complete variable domain reads DAGVTQSPTHLIKTRGQQVTLRCSPISGHKSVSWYQQVLGQGPQFIFQYYEKEERGRGNFPDRFSARQFPNYSSELNVNALLLGDSALYLCASSPWDTGELFFGEGSRLTVL.

The CDR3 protein is CSARSGGILYEQYF. CDR3 DNA sequence: TGCAGTGCTAGGTCCGGCGGGATCCTCTACGAGCAGTACTTC. V is TRBV20-1 and J is TRBJ2-7, with D perhaps TRBD2 (6 bases). The CDR3 length is 14 residues. V was trimmed by 3 bases and J by 3 bases, leaving 15 bases between them. The germline gives CDR1 DFQATT, CDR2 SNEGSKA (reference sequence).

This sequence joins TRBV28 and TRBJ1-4; 9 bases align to TRBD1. The germline gives CDR1 MDHEN, CDR2 SYDVKM. The CDR3 loop spans 15 amino acids. J gave up 7 bases and V 5 bases, and 8 bases lay outside the gene matches. The CDR3 nucleotides are TGTGCCAGCAGTCAGCGCGGGACAGGGATTGAAAAACTGTTTTTT. Protein: CASSQRGTGIEKLFF.

J is TRBJ2-7 and V is TRBV4-2; D not certain. This CDR3 has 14 amino acids. Germline CDR1 is LGHNA and CDR2 is YNFKEQ. Between the trimmed V and J ends, which lost 4 bases and 3 bases, there was a span of 13 bases. The chain's CDR3 is CASSPGPPYYEQYF. CDR3 sequence (DNA): TGTGCCAGCAGCCCCGGGCCGCCCTACTACGAGCAGTACTTC.

This clonotype was seen ten or more times. The chain links TRBV19 to TRBJ1-2; D is unresolved. Germline V gene sequence: CDR1 LNHDA, CDR2 SQIVND (reference sequence). This CDR3 contains 15 residues. Trimming removed 6 bases from V and 5 bases from J, with 19 bases in between. CDR3 DNA sequence: TGTGCCAGTAGGACCCGGGCCTCCGCCGGGTATGGCTACACCTTC. Amino acids: CASRTRASAGYGYTF.

The table lists this clonotype with a few counts. Written as DNA, the CDR3 is TGTGCCAGCAGCTTACACCGCGGGACAGCCATTTATTCACCCCTCCACTTT. Translating gives CASSLHRGTAIYSPLHF. The rearrangement uses TRBV5-6 and TRBJ1-6; 7 nucleotides align to TRBD1. This CDR3 has 17 amino acids. Germline values: CDR1 SGHDT, CDR2 YYEEEE. V lost 2 bases and J lost 8; bases outside the gene matches: 13.